Below, 6 T cell receptor beta chains from the same sample are listed, as sequenced in a study of T cell changes during pregnancy in multiple sclerosis. Here immunoSEQ multiplex PCR was the method, and the copy in TCRdb shows in-frame clones only, minus some. The sample has around 84,000 clones; 94% are singletons. Here the sequenced sample was peripheral blood, taken in the second trimester of pregnancy. These receptors were obtained from a female donor in good health, enrolled as a control in a pregnancy study.

The chain carries TRBV27 and TRBJ1-2; TRBD1 matches 10 bases. Unmatched junction bases numbered 8, after V lost 0 bases and J lost 1 base. The CDR3 has 18 amino acids. The germline V gene encodes CDR1 MNHEY and CDR2 SMNVEV (reference sequence). The CDR3 loop reads CASSLSIGGDRGNYGYTF. The CDR3 region has the DNA TGTGCCAGCAGTTTATCAATCGGGGGGGACAGGGGTAACTATGGCTACACCTTC.

The chain employs TRBV28 and TRBJ1-5; D is possibly TRBD1 (6 bases). Trimming pared 7 bases from V and 7 bases from J, leaving 17 bases between. The germline CDR1 and CDR2 sequences are MDHEN and SYDVKM. The length of the CDR3 is 14 residues. CDR3 sequence (DNA): TGTGCCAGCACGTCCCTCTACAGGGACCAGCCCCAGCATTTT. Its protein product is CASTSLYRDQPQHF.

This chain links TRBV5-1 with TRBJ2-1; 8 bases map to TRBD2. The J segment lost 0 bases and the V segment lost 5 bases, leaving 16 bases of the junction unmatched. This CDR3 spans 19 amino acids. Germline loops: CDR1 SGHRS, CDR2 YFSETQ. This CDR3 reads CASSLGWTSSSSSYNEQFF. CDR3 DNA: TGCGCCAGCAGTCTCGGGTGGACTAGCTCCTCTTCCTCCTACAATGAGCAGTTCTTC.

The V gene is TRBV19, the J gene TRBJ2-2; no clear D. This CDR3 has 16 residues. Germline V lookup: CDR1 LNHDA, CDR2 SQIVND (reference sequence). Trimming stripped 0 bases from V and 0 bases from J, with 8 bases between. CDR3 in DNA: TGTGCCAGTAGTATAGACAGTAAAGCGAACACCGGGGAGCTGTTTTTT. It translates to CASSIDSKANTGELFF.

This sequence joins TRBV9 and TRBJ2-1; 7 bases line up with TRBD2. The germline V gene has CDR1 SGDLS and CDR2 YYNGEE. The V gene end was trimmed by 1 base and the J gene end by 3 bases; junction bases not matched to a gene: 4. The CDR3 length is 15 residues. In nucleotides, the CDR3 is TGTGCCAGCAGCGTAATGAGCGGGATCTACAATGAGCAGTTCTTC. Residues: CASSVMSGIYNEQFF.

The chain is built from TRBV19 and TRBJ2-1; TRBD2 might be the D (6 bases). Trimming shortened V by 0 bases and J by 4 bases, and 10 bases separated the two germline ends. The CDR3 loop spans 15 amino acids. CDR1 is LNHDA and CDR2 is SQIVND in the germline V gene (reference sequence). The CDR3 spells CASSIDLRGYNEQFF. The CDR3 nucleotides are TGTGCCAGTAGTATAGATTTGCGGGGATACAATGAGCAGTTCTTC.